This T cell receptor (beta chain) was found in a study of shared clonotypes between healthy human individuals. Study-wide points: Four donors had roughly 5.2% of their naive CD4 clonotypes in common. Blood was the only sampled material, and tissue repertoires likely differ.

Deep was the level used in running the assay. Original methodology: As immunoSEQ supplied junction-only sequences (without quality scores), filtering differed. Data came from immunoSEQ multiplex PCR; TCRdb stores just in-frame clones and leaves some out. V and J calls plus clone size are reproduced from that table; the DNA served to infer D and trimming. The table records around 1 million clones, 70% to 85% of them present only once. Comment on this clone: Its cognate antigen is unknown.

The V gene lost 0 bases and the J gene lost 0 bases, with 9 bases spanning the gap. Germline values: CDR1 SGHRS, CDR2 YFSETQ. There are 15 residues in the CDR3. Sequencing input: memory CD4+ T cells sorted from blood. Sample subset: CD45RA-negative fraction. The receptor comes from a man between 18 and 29 years old in good health. The chain combines TRBV5-1 with TRBJ1-2; D possibly corresponds to TRBD1 (6 bases). CDR3 nucleotides: TGCGCCAGCAGCTTGGGGACAGCAACTAACTATGGCTACACCTTC. Translation: CASSLGTATNYGYTF.